These 8 T cell receptor beta chains share one sample of origin, sequenced in a study of glioma-infiltrating T cells. Amplification of TCR alpha and beta CDR3 regions from RNA used iRepertoire nested multiplex PCR. TCRdb re-called the multiplex PCR reads with MiXCR, one entry per CDR3 protein. The sample yields several hundred distinct CDR3 sequences, about 15% seen once. Sequencing was performed on glioma tissue, nonneoplastic brain tissue, or PBMCs (not recorded which). These receptors originate from a human donor with low-grade glioma or glioblastoma, undergoing nonglioma brain surgery, or in good health (not recorded which).

This chain uses TRBV4-2 with TRBJ2-1, with 9 nucleotides matching TRBD2. The CDR3 sequence is 15 residues long. V shed 1 base, J shed 7 bases, and the junction held 5 bases outside the gene matches. Looked up from germline, CDR1 is LGHNA and CDR2 is YNFKEQ. The CDR3 is CASSQANSGSNEQFF. CDR3 nucleotide sequence: TGTGCCAGCAGCCAAGCGAATAGCGGGAGTAATGAGCAGTTCTTC.

This clonotype ranks as medium-sized. At one of its ends the junction is not consistent with the germline gene, which may arise from a read error. The genes are TRBV7-2 and TRBJ2-3; 7 bases map to TRBD1. The germline CDR1 and CDR2 sequences are SGHTA and FQGNSA. The CDR3 length is 13 residues. CDR3 sequence reads: CASRLGGADTQYF. The DNA for the CDR3 is TGTGCCAGCAGATTAGGGGGCGCAGATACGCAGTATTTT. Together with reference TRBV7-2 and TRBJ2-3, the CDR3 gives the full variable domain: GAGVSQSPSNKVTEKGKDVELRCDPISGHTALYWYRQSLGQGLEFLIYFQGNSAPDKSGLPSDRFSAERTGGSVSTLTIQRTQQEDSAVYLCASRLGGADTQYFGPGTRLTVL.

The rearrangement uses TRBV7-2 and TRBJ2-1; D remains ambiguous. The V gene lost 5 bases and the J gene lost 8 bases, with 16 bases spanning the gap. This CDR3 contains 14 residues. Looked up from germline, CDR1 is SGHTA and CDR2 is FQGNSA. DNA of the CDR3: TGTGCCAGCAGCGTCACTTTAAGCTCCTATGAGCAGTTCTTC. Protein sequence: CASSVTLSSYEQFF.

Regarding this clonotype: The conserved closing phenylalanine or tryptophan is absent in this CDR3, likely reflecting a read error. The chain is built from TRBV5-1 and TRBJ2-7; 8 nucleotides align to TRBD2. The trim removed 0 bases at V and 3 bases at J, leaving 5 bases unmatched. Germline CDR1 and CDR2: SGHRS and YFSETQ. The CDR3 sequence is 15 residues long. The CDR3 here is CASSLAAGGFYEQYL. The CDR3 region has the DNA TGCGCCAGCAGCTTGGCTGCGGGGGGCTTCTACGAGCAGTACTTA.

The table lists this clonotype with many counts. The chain has TRBV30 and TRBJ1-5; D gene ambiguous. V was clipped by 0 bases and J by 1 base, with 4 bases between them. Per the germline V gene, CDR1 is GTSNPN and CDR2 is SVGIG (reference sequence). There are 13 residues in the CDR3. The CDR3 DNA is TGTGCCTGGAGTGTTCGGAGCAATCAGCCCCAGCATTTT. It encodes CAWSVRSNQPQHF. Complete variable domain (other parts from reference TRBV30 and TRBJ1-5): SQTIHQWPATLVQPVGSPLSLECTVEGTSNPNLYWYRQAAGRGLQLLFYSVGIGQISSEVPQNLSASRPQDRQFILSSKKLLLSDSGFYLCAWSVRSNQPQHFGDGTRLSIL.

By share, this clonotype counts as medium-sized. The chain uses TRBV7-3 and TRBJ2-2, with 10 bases identical to TRBD1. V dropped 3 bases and J dropped 10; count of bases not matched to a gene: 8. Germline loops: CDR1 SGHTA, CDR2 FQGTGA. CDR3 length: 15 amino acids. The CDR3 here is CASSFYSGTGEELFF. The CDR3 bases are TGTGCCAGCAGCTTCTACTCCGGGACAGGGGAGGAGCTGTTTTTT.

By frequency in the sample, this clonotype is medium-sized. Possible read error: a much larger clone is one base away. The chain couples TRBV27 to TRBJ1-1; D ambiguous. Germline CDR1 reads MNHEY; CDR2 reads SMNVEV (reference sequence). The CDR3 loop spans 13 amino acids. The CDR3 DNA reads as TGTGCCAGCAGTTTATCGTGGAACACTGAAGCTCTCTTT. Translating it yields CASSLSWNTEALF.

This rearrangement joins TRBV7-2 to TRBJ2-1; 7 bases match TRBD2. The CDR3 is made up of 16 amino acids. The ends lost 1 base at V and 12 bases at J; junction bases unmatched: 15. CDR1 and CDR2 (germline): SGHTA, FQGNSA. CDR3 sequence reads: CASSLGALAVEDTQFF. The CDR3 nucleotides read TGTGCCAGCAGCTTAGGGGCCCTAGCGGTAGAGGATACGCAGTTCTTC.